This TCR beta chain is from a study of a mutant IDH1 vaccine in newly diagnosed glioma. In the study overall: The study started vaccination 4-6 weeks after radiotherapy alone, or with temozolomide cycles. Treatment recipients were roughly 62% male and about 40% female, and their mean age was roughly 40 years. Earlier therapy was either radiotherapy, temozolomide, or both, and most got both. Findings and caveats of the study: Pseudoprogression seemingly bore no relation to changes in top peripheral T cell clonotypes.

This CDR3 region has 13 residues. Trimming stripped 1 base from V and 5 bases from J, with 10 bases between. CDR1 SGHRS and CDR2 YFSETQ come from the germline V gene. Time point specified: week 11, during vaccination. Each vaccine dose was 300 ug of mutant IDH1 20-mer peptide, with topical imiquimod. About this clone: Its specificity is not known.

Generated by immunoSEQ multiplex PCR, the TCRdb table keeps only in-frame clones and is missing some. This table holds some 64,000 clones, approximately 84% found once. This receptor was identified in a woman aged 45-59 years with glioma. The sequencing here drew on PBMCs, taken from a glioma patient whose treatment included an IDH1 peptide vaccine. The rearrangement uses TRBV5-1 and TRBJ2-7, with a possible D match to TRBD2 (5 bases). CDR3 nucleotides: TGCGCCAGCAGCTTGCGGCGAGCGGACGAGCAGTACTTC. Translating it yields CASSLRRADEQYF. Together with reference TRBV5-1 and TRBJ2-7, the CDR3 gives the full variable domain: KAGVTQTPRYLIKTRGQQVTLSCSPISGHRSVSWYQQTPGQGLQFLFEYFSETQRNKGNFPGRFSGRQFSNSRSEMNVSTLELGDSALYLCASSLRRADEQYFGPGTRLTVT.